This record concerns one T cell receptor beta chain sequence. This clonotype was seen a few times. This receptor's antigen is unknown. One end of the junction varies from germline; a read error may be responsible. TCRdb names Illumina HiSeq 1500 as the instrument used. Clones were called with MiXCR by TCRdb after fastp trimmed the public reads at Q25, and only in-frame beta chains were retained. Every CDR3 protein is listed once, alongside the most common genes and DNA of its rows. Within this sample are about 360,000 distinct CDR3 sequences, with roughly 18% of them counted one time only. Jointly, the top ten make up 8.5% to 10% of the sample. The CDR3, from cysteine to phenylalanine, totals 12 residues. Left in the record is the CDR3 DNA by itself, 36 bases read in frame from the first base. CDR1 and CDR2, per the germline V gene, are SGHTA and FQGNSA. The sample comes from a study of T cell repertoires in cytomegalovirus infection (dated by TCRdb to 2018 to 2020). Some background on the complete study: Because public TCR beta signatures pointed to carriage of CMV infection together with the matching HLA type, the HLA type of each donor mattered for the analysis. Overall study outcomes, separate from this receptor: In the ex vivo response, HLA-C-restricted CMV-specific TCR beta clonotypes were dominant, and in two of eight donors the single most frequent clonotype came from this HLA-C-restricted group. Cumulative frequency of public TCR beta family members discriminated carriers of CMV infection plus the relevant HLA type in this cohort and an independent approximately 370-donor cohort.

The receptor was isolated from a human donor in good health (CMV status not recorded). Some clones in this sample may be carry-over from other donors' samples. Material for sequencing was PBMCs. This chain joins TRBV7-2 to TRBJ2-1, and possibly TRBD2, on 5 matching bases. The CDR3 sequence is CASSLGTGREVF. The sequenced DNA is TGTGCCAGCAGCTTAGGGACGGGAAGGGAAGTCTTC.